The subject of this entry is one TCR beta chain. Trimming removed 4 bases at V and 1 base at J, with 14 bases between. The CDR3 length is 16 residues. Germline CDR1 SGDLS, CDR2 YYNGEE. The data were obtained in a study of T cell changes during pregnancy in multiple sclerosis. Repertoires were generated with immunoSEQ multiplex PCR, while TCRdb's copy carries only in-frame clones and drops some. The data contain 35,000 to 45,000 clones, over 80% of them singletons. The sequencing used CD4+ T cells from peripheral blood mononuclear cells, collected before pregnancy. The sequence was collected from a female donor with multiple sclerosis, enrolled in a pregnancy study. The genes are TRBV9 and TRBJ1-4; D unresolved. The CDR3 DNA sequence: TGTGCCAGCAGCCCCCGGACTCCTTTAACTAATGAAAAACTGTTTTTT. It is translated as CASSPRTPLTNEKLFF. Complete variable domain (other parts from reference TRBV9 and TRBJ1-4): DSGVTQTPKHLITATGQRVTLRCSPRSGDLSVYWYQQSLDQGLQFLIQYYNGEERAKGNILERFSAQQFPDLHSELNLSSLELGDSALYFCASSPRTPLTNEKLFFGSGTQLSVL.